The T cell receptor (beta chain) under discussion was sequenced for a study of Ad26.COV2.S vaccination and SARS-CoV-2 variants. Findings of the study overall: Overall T cell responses may have been underestimated by the analyses of TCR breadth and depth.

Treatment given: around 19 received Ad26.COV2.S at low or high dose, single or two shots; several received placebo; per-sample allocation not given. Samples were taken on day 63 after the first vaccine or placebo injection. In regard to this clone: Its target is unknown.

The CDR3 consists of 18 residues. Deletions cut 1 base from V and 0 bases from J, with 18 bases between. CDR1 is MGHDK and CDR2 is SYGVNS in the germline V gene. Sequencing was performed with immunoSEQ multiplex PCR; in TCRdb, only in-frame clones are kept and a portion is missing. The sample lists over 400,000 clones; approximately 90% were seen once. This rearrangement joins TRBV25-1 to TRBJ1-2; D gene uncertain. The receptor was derived from a person aged 18-65 years who received the Ad26.COV2.S COVID-19 vaccine or a placebo. This specimen consisted of peripheral blood, obtained in a trial of Ad26.COV2.S vaccine versus placebo. CDR3 amino acids: CASSESGNPAASNYGYTF. CDR3 sequence (DNA): TGTGCCAGCAGTGAATCGGGCAACCCGGCGGCGTCTAACTATGGCTACACCTTC.